Shown below are 25 T cell receptor beta chains from a single sample sequenced in a study of blood T cell repertoires in COVID-19. Clones were read by immunoSEQ multiplex PCR, and TCRdb kept only the in-frame ones, dropping some. The sample shows 330,000 or so clones, about 92% of them seen only once. Sequences were obtained from PBMCs or T cells enriched from blood (not recorded which). These TCRs come from a woman aged 25 to 45 who had recovered from COVID-19.

The genes are TRBV13 and TRBJ2-1; perhaps TRBD2 as D (6 bases). This CDR3 is 16 amino acids long. The germline CDR1 and CDR2 sequences are PRHDT and FYEKMQ (reference sequence). Trimming pared 2 bases from V and 7 bases from J, leaving 18 bases between. The DNA of the CDR3 is TGTGCCAGCAGCTTACCCCCGGGAGTGACTTTGAATGAGCAGTTCTTC. This codes for CASSLPPGVTLNEQFF. The variable domain in full, completed from reference TRBV13 and TRBJ2-1, reads AAGVIQSPRHLIKEKRETATLKCYPIPRHDTVYWYQQGPGQDPQFLISFYEKMQSDKGSIPDRFSAQQFSDYHSELNMSSLELGDSALYFCASSLPPGVTLNEQFFGPGTRLTVL.

The chain has TRBV7-9 and TRBJ2-7, with D possibly TRBD1 on 6 matching bases. Trimming took 5 bases from V and 3 from J, leaving 11 bases between them. This CDR3 comprises 13 residues. Per germline, CDR1 SEHNR and CDR2 FQNEAQ (reference sequence). The CDR3 protein is CASSPGQYYEQYF. The DNA for the CDR3 is TGTGCCAGCAGCCCAGGACAGTACTACGAGCAGTACTTC.

The chain is built from TRBV6-1 and TRBJ1-2, with D hard to call. The CDR3 is 14 amino acids. Per germline, CDR1 MNHNS and CDR2 SASEGT. V lost 3 bases, J lost 4 bases, and 12 bases lay in between. CDR3: CASSESLASYGYTF. CDR3 in DNA: TGTGCCAGCAGTGAGTCCCTAGCCTCCTATGGCTACACCTTC.

This chain uses TRBV4-1 with TRBJ1-1, with a tentative D call TRBD1 (6 bases). V was shortened by 0 bases and J by 1 base, with 15 bases between the two germline ends. This CDR3 spans 17 amino acids. Germline CDR1 MGHRA, CDR2 YSYEKL. The CDR3 sequence is CASSQEGTRKTNTEAFF. CDR3 nucleotide sequence: TGCGCCAGCAGCCAAGAAGGGACACGTAAGACGAACACTGAAGCTTTCTTT.

The chain couples TRBV29-1 to TRBJ1-2, with 7 bases aligning to TRBD1. Germline V gene lookup returns CDR1 SQVTM and CDR2 ANQGSEA. V was pared by 8 bases and J by 8 bases, with 8 bases of the junction left unmatched. CDR3 length: 11 residues. The CDR3 spells CSTTGASGYTF. The CDR3 bases are TGCAGCACAACAGGGGCCTCCGGCTACACCTTC.

The table lists this clone with a count of one. The chain recombines TRBV6-5 with TRBJ1-4, with D tentatively TRBD1 (5 bases). CDR1 MNHEY and CDR2 SVGAGI come from the germline V gene. V lost 0 bases and J 13 bases, leaving 12 bases between the germline ends. CDR3 length: 13 residues. CDR3 region: CASSYSGEDGLFF. In nucleotides, the CDR3 is TGTGCCAGCAGTTACTCAGGGGAAGATGGACTGTTTTTT.

This rearrangement joins TRBV21-1 to TRBJ1-5; TRBD1 was called by the table and not checked on the DNA. TRBV21-1 is shown as a pseudogene. The CDR3 runs 17 residues. CDR3 nucleotides: TGTGCCAGCAGCCAAAAAAGGATCCAGGGTCGAGATCAGCCCCAGCATTTT. Protein sequence: CASSQKRIQGRDQPQHF.

J is TRBJ2-7 and V is TRBV5-1; the D gene is possibly TRBD2 (5 bases). V lost 1 base and J 7 bases, leaving 15 bases between the germline ends. The CDR3 runs to 14 residues. Germline V lookup: CDR1 SGHRS, CDR2 YFSETQ. The CDR3 bases are TGCGCCAGCAGCTTGAGTTCACCCTCGGGGGAGCAGTACTTC. This translates into CASSLSSPSGEQYF.

The rearrangement uses TRBV28 and TRBJ1-3, with 7 bases aligning to TRBD1. Germline V lookup: CDR1 MDHEN, CDR2 SYDVKM. V shed 6 bases, J shed 0 bases, and the junction held 8 bases outside the gene matches. This CDR3 is built from 16 residues. The CDR3 coding sequence is TGTGCCAGCAGCCGACAGGGTATACACTCTGGAAACACCATATATTTT. Translated, it gives CASSRQGIHSGNTIYF. The entire variable domain, with the rest obtained from reference TRBV28 and TRBJ1-3, is as follows: DVKVTQSSRYLVKRTGEKVFLECVQDMDHENMFWYRQDPGLGLRLIYFSYDVKMKEKGDIPEGYSVSREKKERFSLILESASTNQTSMYLCASSRQGIHSGNTIYFGEGSWLTVV.

This sequence joins TRBV6-5 and TRBJ2-5; 9 positions match TRBD1. V was clipped by 5 bases and J by 5 bases; unmatched bases: 9. Germline V gives CDR1 MNHEY, CDR2 SVGAGI. This CDR3 comprises 15 residues. CDR3 DNA sequence: TGTGCCAGCAGTAGGGACAGGGCCCAGGGGGAGACCCAGTACTTC. It codes for CASSRDRAQGETQYF.

The chain combines TRBV30 with TRBJ2-7; 7 bases map to TRBD1. The V segment lost 4 bases and the J segment 4 bases; nucleotides outside the gene matches: 4. The CDR3 contains 12 residues. CDR1 GTSNPN and CDR2 SVGIG come from the germline V gene (reference sequence). This CDR3 is CAWNRQGYEQYF. For the CDR3, the DNA is TGTGCCTGGAACAGACAGGGTTACGAGCAGTACTTC.

This chain uses TRBV6-6 with TRBJ1-1; the D is unclear. With 8 bases removed from V and 5 bases from J, the gap between germline ends came to 12 bases. The germline CDR1 and CDR2 sequences are MNHNY and SVGAGI (reference sequence). The CDR3 totals 12 residues. The DNA of the CDR3 is TGTGCCAGCCGGGGTGATTATACTGAAGCTTTCTTT. This codes for CASRGDYTEAFF.

This clone came up once. The chain has TRBV6-5 and TRBJ2-2; D not certain. Trimming took 6 bases from V and 0 from J, leaving 11 bases between them. Germline V gene lookup returns CDR1 MNHEY and CDR2 SVGAGI. This CDR3 spans 15 amino acids. CDR3 DNA: TGTGCCAGCAGGCCTACAGAGACGAACACCGGGGAGCTGTTTTTT. It is translated as CASRPTETNTGELFF.

This clone occurred many times. The chain carries TRBV5-1 and TRBJ2-5; maybe TRBD2 (5 bases). The germline CDR1 and CDR2 sequences are SGHRS and YFSETQ. The CDR3 runs to 11 residues. Trimming took 5 bases from V and 4 from J, leaving 6 bases between them. Here the CDR3 DNA reads TGCGCCAGCAGAGAGGGAGAGACCCAGTACTTC. It translates to CASREGETQYF.

CDR3 sequence reads: CASRGGLNQPQHF. DNA of the CDR3: TGTGCCAGCAGGGGAGGTCTAAATCAGCCCCAGCATTTT. The chain carries TRBV2 and TRBJ1-5; D ambiguous. This CDR3 comprises 13 residues. CDR1 SNHLY and CDR2 FYNNEI come from the germline V gene. Between the trimmed V and J ends, which lost 6 bases and 4 bases, there was a span of 10 bases.

The V call is TRBV29-1, the J call TRBJ2-5; D is perhaps TRBD1 (6 bases). The CDR3 sequence is 14 residues long. Trimming cost V 8 bases and J 5 bases, with 21 bases left between them. CDR1 is SQVTM and CDR2 is ANQGSEA in the germline V gene. The CDR3 DNA sequence: TGCAGCTTCTGGGGGCCGGCCAGTGCGGAGACCCAGTACTTC. Translating gives CSFWGPASAETQYF. Combining the CDR3 with reference TRBV29-1 and TRBJ2-5 gives the whole variable domain SAVISQKPSRDICQRGTSLTIQCQVDSQVTMMFWYRQQPGQSLTLIATANQGSEATYESGFVIDKFPISRPNLTFSTLTVSNMSPEDSSIYLCSFWGPASAETQYFGPGTRLLVL.

The V gene is TRBV7-6, the J gene TRBJ1-2; weak D call: TRBD1 (6 bases). The CDR3 is 13 amino acids. Trimming removed 1 base from V and 8 bases from J, with 11 bases in between. Germline V CDR1 and CDR2: SGHVS, FNYEAQ. The CDR3 is CASSLDGGAGYTF. CDR3 nucleotides: TGTGCCAGCAGCTTAGATGGGGGGGCCGGCTACACCTTC.

This clone was recorded once. The DNA is omitted, as the CDR3 cannot be located on it reliably, and the CDR3 follows TCRdb's listing. The chain uses TRBV19 and TRBJ1-1. The CDR3 numbers 12 amino acids, ends counted. Germline CDR1 LNHDA, CDR2 SQIVND (reference sequence). The CDR3: CASTSGITEAFF.

This chain uses TRBV30 with TRBJ2-1; D is possibly TRBD1 (5 bases). The CDR3 is 16 amino acids. Germline values: CDR1 GTSNPN, CDR2 SVGIG (reference sequence). The V gene lost 5 bases and the J gene lost 0 bases, with 17 bases spanning the gap. CDR3 region: CAWSTSQVSSYNEQFF. For the CDR3, the DNA is TGTGCCTGGTCTACGTCACAGGTGAGCTCCTACAATGAGCAGTTCTTC.

The V call is TRBV19, the J call TRBJ1-2; D may be TRBD1 (5 bases). This CDR3 comprises 14 residues. Trimming removed 5 bases from V and 5 bases from J, with 15 bases in between. Germline CDR1 reads LNHDA; CDR2 reads SQIVND (reference sequence). DNA for the CDR3: TGTGCCAGTAGTCCCTCCGGGCAGGGTTATGGCTACACCTTC. Its translation: CASSPSGQGYGYTF.

The chain couples TRBV10-3 to TRBJ1-1; 8 nucleotides agree with TRBD1. V lost 0 bases and J lost 3; bases outside the gene matches: 9. Germline assignment: CDR1 ENHRY and CDR2 SYGVKD. The length of the CDR3 is 17 residues. The CDR3 spells CAISESRAGGRHTEAFF. The CDR3 bases are TGTGCCATCAGTGAGTCGCGGGCAGGGGGCCGGCACACTGAAGCTTTCTTT.

This chain links TRBV28 with TRBJ1-2; no clear D gene. Germline assignment: CDR1 MDHEN and CDR2 SYDVKM. This CDR3 is 16 amino acids long. V lost 5 bases to trimming and J lost 2 bases, with 18 bases between them. The CDR3 nucleotides read TGTGCCAGCAGTCGGCGCGCCTTTACGGGGAACTATGGCTACACCTTC. As protein: CASSRRAFTGNYGYTF.

The chain links TRBV7-2 to TRBJ2-1; 10 nucleotides line up with TRBD2. Germline CDR1 reads SGHTA; CDR2 reads FQGNSA. The CDR3 is 16 amino acids. The junction had 8 bases not matched to a gene; V was cut back by 7 bases and J by 2 bases. The CDR3 bases are TGTGCCAGCACACAATTAGCGGGAGGAACCTACAATGAGCAGTTCTTC. It is translated as CASTQLAGGTYNEQFF.

The chain has TRBV11-3 and TRBJ1-1; 9 nucleotides align to TRBD1. The V gene's germline CDR1 is SGHNT and CDR2 YENEEA. V trimming: 5 bases; J trimming: 4 bases; junction bases outside the gene matches: 17. CDR3 length: 18 amino acids. CDR3 nucleotide sequence: TGTGCCAGCAGCCGACAAACGGTATCGACAGGGGGAAGCACTGAAGCTTTCTTT. The encoded protein is CASSRQTVSTGGSTEAFF.

The chain is built from TRBV4-1 and TRBJ1-2; 7 positions match TRBD1. The CDR3 is 15 amino acids. J lost 5 bases, V lost 0 bases, and 6 bases had no gene match. Germline loops: CDR1 MGHRA, CDR2 YSYEKL. The CDR3 DNA reads as TGCGCCAGCAGCCAAGATCGGGGGACAGAGTATGGCTACACCTTC. Residues: CASSQDRGTEYGYTF.